The 10 T cell receptor beta chains in this list originate from one sample, sequenced in a study of tumour-infiltrating T cells in Burkitt lymphoma (TCRdb year 2020). The protocol used for the library was the immunoSEQ multiplex PCR assay. This is the immuneACCESS table as TCRdb keeps it, with only in-frame sequences that have V and J called. A part of the clones is gone; compared with another copy, unresolved V genes explain less than half, and the rest is unexplained. The sample yields thousands of clones; 60% to 75% were counted once. The ten largest account for roughly 40% of the sample. The sample consisted of tumor tissue. The receptors shown here come from a human donor with diffuse large B-cell lymphoma.

This clone has more than one count but fewer than ten. The gene calls are TRBV5-8 and TRBJ2-2; the D is unclear. The CDR3 has 11 residues. Trimming left V 6 bases short and J 5 bases short, with 5 bases between. Germline lookup yields CDR1 SGHTS and CDR2 YDEGEE. CDR3: CASTSTGELFF. The DNA for the CDR3 is TGTGCCAGCACCTCGACCGGGGAGCTGTTTTTT.

The rearrangement joins TRBV5-1 to TRBJ1-2; D is unclear. Germline V gene data show CDR1 as SGHRS and CDR2 as YFSETQ. The V gene lost 2 bases and the J gene lost 4 bases, with 12 bases spanning the gap. The CDR3 totals 14 residues. The CDR3 here is CASSLGQFPYGYTF. CDR3 bases: TGCGCCAGCAGCTTAGGGCAGTTCCCCTATGGCTACACCTTC.

The V and J genes are TRBV9 and TRBJ2-3; 8 positions agree with TRBD2. Germline V gene lookup returns CDR1 SGDLS and CDR2 YYNGEE. This CDR3 region has 15 residues. Trimming removed 0 bases from V and 5 bases from J; junction bases left unmatched: 5. CDR3: CASSVGSSGGDTQYF. The CDR3 DNA sequence: TGTGCCAGCAGCGTAGGGTCGAGCGGGGGAGATACGCAGTATTTT.

Relative to its sample, this clone is medium-sized. The rearrangement links TRBV19 to TRBJ2-3; D call uncertain. V was trimmed by 7 bases and J by 2 bases, leaving 10 bases between them. CDR3 length: 13 amino acids. Looked up from germline, CDR1 is LNHDA and CDR2 is SQIVND (reference sequence). In DNA form, the CDR3 reads TGTGCCAGTAAGAACAGCAACACAGATACGCAGTATTTT. Translating it yields CASKNSNTDTQYF.

This chain joins TRBV2 and TRBJ1-5, with unresolved D. Germline loops: CDR1 SNHLY, CDR2 FYNNEI. V was pared by 4 bases and J by 0 bases, with 10 bases between. The CDR3 extends over 15 amino acids. The CDR3 DNA sequence: TGTGCCAGCAGTGTTGGACCCTATAGCAATCAGCCCCAGCATTTT. It specifies CASSVGPYSNQPQHF.

For this clone: At one end, the junction sequence differs from germline, possibly due to a read error. The V call is TRBV19, the J call TRBJ1-1; TRBD1 matches at 9 bases. Germline V lookup: CDR1 LNHDA, CDR2 SQIVND (reference sequence). There are 13 residues in the CDR3. This CDR3 reads CASSIDQDRGKTF. CDR3 in DNA: TGTGCCAGTAGTATAGACCAGGACAGGGGAAAAACCTTT.

The rearrangement joins TRBV13 to TRBJ2-5; 9 nucleotides line up with TRBD2. V lost 5 bases, J lost 3 bases, and 1 base stayed unmatched. This CDR3 comprises 13 residues. The germline gives CDR1 PRHDT, CDR2 FYEKMQ (reference sequence). In nucleotides, the CDR3 is TGTGCCAGCAGCCGCGGGGGGGAAGAGACCCAGTACTTC. It translates to CASSRGGEETQYF. Drawing the rest from reference TRBV13 and TRBJ2-5, the complete variable domain is AAGVIQSPRHLIKEKRETATLKCYPIPRHDTVYWYQQGPGQDPQFLISFYEKMQSDKGSIPDRFSAQQFSDYHSELNMSSLELGDSALYFCASSRGGEETQYFGPGTRLLVL.

The CDR3, as DNA: TGTGCCAGCACTAACAGCGGGGGTTACAATGAGCAGTTCTTC. The encoded protein is CASTNSGGYNEQFF. The V and J genes are TRBV6-1 and TRBJ2-1, with 8 positions matching TRBD2. J gave up 4 bases and V 7 bases, and 6 bases lay outside the gene matches. Germline CDR1 reads MNHNS; CDR2 reads SASEGT. The CDR3 contains 14 residues.

V gene TRBV18 combines with J gene TRBJ2-5, with D tentatively TRBD2 (5 bases). V was clipped by 2 bases and J by 6 bases, with 16 bases between them. The germline V gene has CDR1 KGHSH and CDR2 LQKENI. The CDR3 contains 15 residues. The CDR3 DNA sequence: TGTGCCAGCTCACCAGTAACTAGGGCTGAGAAGACCCAGTACTTC. It specifies CASSPVTRAEKTQYF.

The table lists this clone with a count of one. CDR3 DNA: TGTGCCAGCAGCGCCGGGATTAGCGGCACAGATACGCAGTATTTT. This codes for CASSAGISGTDTQYF. The chain joins TRBV9 to TRBJ2-3; weak D call: TRBD2 (5 bases). CDR3 length: 15 residues. Trimming took off 3 bases at V and 1 base at J, with 12 bases between the two ends. The germline V gene has CDR1 SGDLS and CDR2 YYNGEE.